A selection of T cell receptor beta chains follows, all from one sample in a study of CD8 T cells in Susac syndrome. TCRdb re-called the immunoSEQ multiplex PCR reads through MiXCR, storing one row per CDR3 protein. The sample contains 120,000 or so distinct CDR3 sequences, approximately 93% of which appear only once. Sequencing was carried out using CD4+ T cells from PBMCs. The source of these receptors is a human donor with multiple sclerosis. Both conserved end residues are part of each CDR3. The D gene is left open where the match is weak. Only part of the rows carry a size: once, few, many, or a class if the clone is expanded.

v_gene,d_gene,abundance,j_gene,CDR3nt,CDR3aa
TRBV5-1,.,.,TRBJ2-3,TGCGCCACCGCCAAGGGGCAGAACACAGATACGCAGTATTTT,CATAKGQNTDTQYF
TRBV5-1,.,once,TRBJ1-4,TGCGCCAGCAAGATTGACGGAGGGACCTATGAAAAACTGTTTTTT,CASKIDGGTYEKLFF
TRBV6-1,TRBD1,.,TRBJ2-7,TGTGCCAGCAGTCGGACAGGCGATTCCTACGAGCAGTACTTC,CASSRTGDSYEQYF
TRBV3-1,.,.,TRBJ2-2,TGTGCCAGCAGCCAAAGGCGGCTCACCGGGGAGCTGTTTTTT,CASSQRRLTGELFF
TRBV7-9,.,.,TRBJ1-2,TGTGCCAGCAGCTTAGGTCTCGCGGGCTATGGCTACACCTTC,CASSLGLAGYGYTF
TRBV7-2,.,.,TRBJ1-5,TGTGCCAGCGGTAGCAATCAGCCCCAGCATTTT,CASGSNQPQHF
TRBV19,TRBD1,.,TRBJ1-1,TGTGCCAGTAGTCCCCACAGGGGGCTGGCTTTCTTT,CASSPHRGLAFF
TRBV12-3/TRBV12-4,.,.,TRBJ1-2,TGTGCCAGCACGGGCACGCTGACTAACTATGGCTACACCTTC,CASTGTLTNYGYTF
TRBV6-6,TRBD1,.,TRBJ2-2,TGTGCCAGCAGTTCAGGGGGTCCGAACACCGGGGAGCTGTTTTTT,CASSSGGPNTGELFF
TRBV6-2/TRBV6-3,.,.,TRBJ2-3,TGTGCCAGCAGTTACGGAGATACGCAGTATTTT,CASSYGDTQYF
TRBV25-1,TRBD1,once,TRBJ1-6,TGTGCCAGCAGTGAATGGTCCGGGACAGGGGGTTCACCCCTCCACTTT,CASSEWSGTGGSPLHF
TRBV30,TRBD1,.,TRBJ2-3,TGTGCCTGGACCGACTCCGGGACAGGGGTGATGAAGACTAGCACAGATACGCAGTATTTT,CAWTDSGTGVMKTSTDTQYF
TRBV5-1,TRBD1,.,TRBJ1-1,TGCGCCAGCAGCTTGGGACAGGGAGGCAGCACTGAAGCTTTCTTT,CASSLGQGGSTEAFF
TRBV6-1,TRBD1,.,TRBJ2-7,TGTGCCAGCAGGCCGGGACAGGGAACCTACGAGCAGTACTTC,CASRPGQGTYEQYF
TRBV12-3/TRBV12-4,.,.,TRBJ1-2,TGTGCCAGCAGTCCCCTGACGGGGGGCTACACCTTC,CASSPLTGGYTF
TRBV28,TRBD1,.,TRBJ2-7,TGTGCCAGCAGTTTACCAACCGGGACAGGGTTTGACGAGCAGTACTTC,CASSLPTGTGFDEQYF
TRBV11-2,.,.,TRBJ1-5,TGTGCCAGCAGCTTAATGGCAGGGATCAATCAGCCCCAGCATTTT,CASSLMAGINQPQHF
TRBV18,TRBD2,.,TRBJ2-1,TGTGCCAGCTCACCACCGTCCCTAGCGGAGCACAATGAGCAGTTCTTC,CASSPPSLAEHNEQFF
TRBV30,TRBD1,.,TRBJ1-4,TGTGCCTGGAGACCAATCGGGACAGCAACTAATGAAAAACTGTTTTTT,CAWRPIGTATNEKLFF
TRBV4-2,.,.,TRBJ2-7,TGTGCCAGCAGCCAAGATAATTCGGCCCCCTACGAGCAGTACTTC,CASSQDNSAPYEQYF
TRBV29-1,.,.,TRBJ2-5,TGCAGCGTCGCGGAGTCCTGGGGGGAGACCCAGTACTTC,CSVAESWGETQYF
TRBV7-8,TRBD2,.,TRBJ2-1,TGTGCCAGCAGCTTTTATACAGGACTAGGAGCTTATGAGCAGTTCTTC,CASSFYTGLGAYEQFF
TRBV4-1,TRBD1,.,TRBJ1-6,TGCGCCAGCAGCCAAGAGGGAACAGGGGTTTCACCCCTCCACTTT,CASSQEGTGVSPLHF
TRBV7-2,.,.,TRBJ2-7,TGTGCCAGCAGCTTTAACCTTCGCAACGAGCAGTACTTC,CASSFNLRNEQYF
TRBV6-5,.,.,TRBJ1-1,TGTGCCAGCAGTTCGTTTCCAGAATCCACTGAAGCTTTCTTT,CASSSFPESTEAFF
TRBV10-3,.,.,TRBJ2-2,TGTGCCATCAGTGACCAGGCCACAATCCGGGAGCTGTTTTTT,CAISDQATIRELFF
TRBV25-1,.,.,TRBJ1-2,TGTGCCAGCAGTGAAGGGGGACACCTTCCGGGAGGTGGCTACACCTTC,CASSEGGHLPGGGYTF
TRBV2,.,.,TRBJ1-5,TGTGCCAGCAGGGAAACAGTGCATAGCAATCAGCCCCAGCATTTT,CASRETVHSNQPQHF